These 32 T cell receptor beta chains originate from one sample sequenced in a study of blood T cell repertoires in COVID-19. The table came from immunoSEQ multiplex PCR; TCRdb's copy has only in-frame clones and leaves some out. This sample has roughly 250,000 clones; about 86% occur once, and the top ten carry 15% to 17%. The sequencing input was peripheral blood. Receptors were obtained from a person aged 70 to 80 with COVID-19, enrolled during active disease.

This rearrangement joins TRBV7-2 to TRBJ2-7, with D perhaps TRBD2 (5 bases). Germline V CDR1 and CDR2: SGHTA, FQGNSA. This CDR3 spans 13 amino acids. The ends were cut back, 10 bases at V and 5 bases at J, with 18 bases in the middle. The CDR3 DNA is TGTGCCACCTCCCGGGCGGCGGGCGACGAGCAGTACTTC. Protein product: CATSRAAGDEQYF.

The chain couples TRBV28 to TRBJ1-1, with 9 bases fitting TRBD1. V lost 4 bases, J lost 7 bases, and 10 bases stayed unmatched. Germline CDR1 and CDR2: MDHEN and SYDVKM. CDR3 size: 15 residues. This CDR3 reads CASSSPGTGSGEAFF. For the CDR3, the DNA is TGTGCCAGCAGTTCCCCCGGGACAGGGTCCGGTGAAGCTTTCTTT.

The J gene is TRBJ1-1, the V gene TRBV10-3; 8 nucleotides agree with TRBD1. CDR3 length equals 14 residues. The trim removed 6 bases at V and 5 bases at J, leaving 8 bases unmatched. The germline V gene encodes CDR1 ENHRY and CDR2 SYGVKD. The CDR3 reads CAISADRVGTEAFF. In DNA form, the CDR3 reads TGTGCCATCAGCGCGGACAGGGTGGGGACTGAAGCTTTCTTT.

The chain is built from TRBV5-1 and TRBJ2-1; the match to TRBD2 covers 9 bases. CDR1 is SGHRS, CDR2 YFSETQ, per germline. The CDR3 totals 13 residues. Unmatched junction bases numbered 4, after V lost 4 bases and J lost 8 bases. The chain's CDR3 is CASSGLAGYEQFF. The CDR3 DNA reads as TGCGCCAGCAGCGGGCTAGCGGGATATGAGCAGTTCTTC. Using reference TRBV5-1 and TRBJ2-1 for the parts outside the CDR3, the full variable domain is KAGVTQTPRYLIKTRGQQVTLSCSPISGHRSVSWYQQTPGQGLQFLFEYFSETQRNKGNFPGRFSGRQFSNSRSEMNVSTLELGDSALYLCASSGLAGYEQFFGPGTRLTVL.

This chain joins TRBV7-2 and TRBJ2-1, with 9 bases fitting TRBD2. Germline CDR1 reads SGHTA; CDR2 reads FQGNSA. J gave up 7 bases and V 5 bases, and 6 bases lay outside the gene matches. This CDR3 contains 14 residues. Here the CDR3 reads CASSPRLAANEQFF. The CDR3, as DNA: TGTGCCAGCAGCCCCCGACTAGCGGCTAATGAGCAGTTCTTC.

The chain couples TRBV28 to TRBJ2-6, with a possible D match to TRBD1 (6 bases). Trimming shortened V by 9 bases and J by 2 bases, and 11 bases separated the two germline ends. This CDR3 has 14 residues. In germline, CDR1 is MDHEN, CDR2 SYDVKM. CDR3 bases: TGTGCCAGTCAGGGGTCCCCTGGGGCCAACGTCCTGACTTTC. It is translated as CASQGSPGANVLTF.

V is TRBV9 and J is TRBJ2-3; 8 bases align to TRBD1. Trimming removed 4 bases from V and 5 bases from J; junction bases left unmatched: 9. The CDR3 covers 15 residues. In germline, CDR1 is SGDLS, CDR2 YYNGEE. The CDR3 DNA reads TGTGCCAGCAGCCCCAGGACAGGGCGGGGAGATACGCAGTATTTT. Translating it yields CASSPRTGRGDTQYF.

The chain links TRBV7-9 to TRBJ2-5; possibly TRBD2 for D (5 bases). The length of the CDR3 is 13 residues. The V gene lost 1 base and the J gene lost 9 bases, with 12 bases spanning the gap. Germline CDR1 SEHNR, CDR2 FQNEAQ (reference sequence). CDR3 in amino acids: CASSLESSWAQYF. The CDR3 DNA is TGTGCCAGCAGCTTAGAATCTAGCTGGGCCCAGTACTTC.

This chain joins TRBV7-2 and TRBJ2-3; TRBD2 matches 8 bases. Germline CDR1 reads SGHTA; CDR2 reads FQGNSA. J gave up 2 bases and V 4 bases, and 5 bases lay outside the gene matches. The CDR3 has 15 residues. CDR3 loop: CASSSSGRPTDTQYF. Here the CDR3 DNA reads TGTGCCAGCAGCTCGAGCGGGAGACCCACAGATACGCAGTATTTT.

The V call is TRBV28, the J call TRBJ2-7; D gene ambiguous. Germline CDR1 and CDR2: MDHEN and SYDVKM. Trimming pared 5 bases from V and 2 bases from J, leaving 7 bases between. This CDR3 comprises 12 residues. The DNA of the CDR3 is TGTGCCAGCAGTCGCGGAACCTACGAGCAGTACTTC. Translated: CASSRGTYEQYF.

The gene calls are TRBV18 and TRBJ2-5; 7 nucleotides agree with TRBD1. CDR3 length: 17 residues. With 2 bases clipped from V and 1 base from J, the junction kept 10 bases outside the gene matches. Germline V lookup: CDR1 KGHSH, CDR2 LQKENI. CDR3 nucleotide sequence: TGTGCCAGCTCACCAGGTCAGGTACCAGGGGGCCAAGAGACCCAGTACTTC. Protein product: CASSPGQVPGGQETQYF.

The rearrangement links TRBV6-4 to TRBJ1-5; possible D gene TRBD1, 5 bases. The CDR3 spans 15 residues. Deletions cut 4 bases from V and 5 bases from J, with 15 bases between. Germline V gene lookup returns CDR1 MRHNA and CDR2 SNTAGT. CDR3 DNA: TGTGCCAGCAGTGCTGTGGGGGGAGGTTATCAGCCCCAGCATTTT. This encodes CASSAVGGGYQPQHF.

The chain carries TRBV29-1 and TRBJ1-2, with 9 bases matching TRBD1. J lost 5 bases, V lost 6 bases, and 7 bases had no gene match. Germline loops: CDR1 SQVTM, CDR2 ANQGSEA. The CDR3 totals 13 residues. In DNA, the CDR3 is TGCAGCGTCCTGGGACAGGGTTTGTATGGCTACACCTTC. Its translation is CSVLGQGLYGYTF.

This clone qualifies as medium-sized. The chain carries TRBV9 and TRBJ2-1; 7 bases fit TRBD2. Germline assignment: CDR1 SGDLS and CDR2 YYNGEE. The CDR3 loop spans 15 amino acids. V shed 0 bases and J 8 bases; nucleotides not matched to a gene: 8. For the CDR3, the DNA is TGTGCCAGCAGCGTAGTCGGGAGGTGGGAAGATGAGCAGTTCTTC. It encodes CASSVVGRWEDEQFF.

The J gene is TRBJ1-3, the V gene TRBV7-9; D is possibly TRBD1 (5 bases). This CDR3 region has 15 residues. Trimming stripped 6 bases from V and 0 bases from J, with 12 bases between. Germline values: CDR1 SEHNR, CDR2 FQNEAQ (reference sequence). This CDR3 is CASRQQASSGNTIYF. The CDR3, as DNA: TGTGCCAGCAGGCAACAGGCCAGCTCTGGAAACACCATATATTTT.

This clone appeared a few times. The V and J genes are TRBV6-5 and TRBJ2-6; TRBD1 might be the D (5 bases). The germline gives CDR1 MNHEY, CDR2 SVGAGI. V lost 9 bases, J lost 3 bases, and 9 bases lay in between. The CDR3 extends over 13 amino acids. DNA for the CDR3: TGTGCCAGTAGGGGTGGTGGGGCCAACGTCCTGACTTTC. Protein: CASRGGGANVLTF.

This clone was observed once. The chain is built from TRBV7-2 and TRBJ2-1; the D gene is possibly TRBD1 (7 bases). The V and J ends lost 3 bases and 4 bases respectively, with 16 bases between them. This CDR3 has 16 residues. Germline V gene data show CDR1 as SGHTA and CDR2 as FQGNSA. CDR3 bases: TGTGCCAGCAGCTTTGTTTCAGGGGGGAATTACAATGAGCAGTTCTTC. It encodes CASSFVSGGNYNEQFF. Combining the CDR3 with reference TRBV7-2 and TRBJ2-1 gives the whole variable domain GAGVSQSPSNKVTEKGKDVELRCDPISGHTALYWYRQSLGQGLEFLIYFQGNSAPDKSGLPSDRFSAERTGGSVSTLTIQRTQQEDSAVYLCASSFVSGGNYNEQFFGPGTRLTVL.

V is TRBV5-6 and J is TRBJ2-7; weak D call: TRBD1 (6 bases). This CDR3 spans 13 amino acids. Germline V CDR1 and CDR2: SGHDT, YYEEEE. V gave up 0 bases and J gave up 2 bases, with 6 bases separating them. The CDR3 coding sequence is TGTGCCAGCAGCTTGGGGGACACCTACGAGCAGTACTTC. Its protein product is CASSLGDTYEQYF.

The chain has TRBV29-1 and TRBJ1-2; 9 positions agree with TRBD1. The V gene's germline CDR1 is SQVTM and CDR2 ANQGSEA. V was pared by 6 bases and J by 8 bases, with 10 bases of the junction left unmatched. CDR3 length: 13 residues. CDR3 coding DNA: TGCAGCGTGGATACAGGGGGCGCATCGGGCTACACCTTC. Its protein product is CSVDTGGASGYTF. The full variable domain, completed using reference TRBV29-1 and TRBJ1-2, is SAVISQKPSRDICQRGTSLTIQCQVDSQVTMMFWYRQQPGQSLTLIATANQGSEATYESGFVIDKFPISRPNLTFSTLTVSNMSPEDSSIYLCSVDTGGASGYTFGSGTRLTVV.

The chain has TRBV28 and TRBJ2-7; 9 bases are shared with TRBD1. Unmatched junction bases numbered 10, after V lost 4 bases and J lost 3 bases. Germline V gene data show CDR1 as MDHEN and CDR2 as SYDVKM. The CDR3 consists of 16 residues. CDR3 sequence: CASSSPQGTGNYEQYF. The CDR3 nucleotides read TGTGCCAGCAGTTCCCCCCAAGGGACAGGGAACTACGAGCAGTACTTC. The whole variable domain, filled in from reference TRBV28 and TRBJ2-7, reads DVKVTQSSRYLVKRTGEKVFLECVQDMDHENMFWYRQDPGLGLRLIYFSYDVKMKEKGDIPEGYSVSREKKERFSLILESASTNQTSMYLCASSSPQGTGNYEQYFGPGTRLTVT.

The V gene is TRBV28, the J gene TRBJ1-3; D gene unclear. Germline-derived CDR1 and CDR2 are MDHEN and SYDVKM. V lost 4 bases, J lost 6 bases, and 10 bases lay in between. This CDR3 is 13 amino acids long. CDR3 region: CASSSRRKNTIYF. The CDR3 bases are TGTGCCAGCAGTTCCCGCAGAAAAAACACCATATATTTT.

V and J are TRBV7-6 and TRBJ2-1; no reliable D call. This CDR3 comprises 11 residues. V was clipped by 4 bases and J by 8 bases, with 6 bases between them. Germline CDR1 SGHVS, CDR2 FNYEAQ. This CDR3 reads CASSSRDEQFF. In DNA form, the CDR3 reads TGTGCCAGCAGCTCGAGAGATGAGCAGTTCTTC. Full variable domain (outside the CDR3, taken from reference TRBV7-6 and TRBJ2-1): GAGVSQSPRYKVTKRGQDVALRCDPISGHVSLYWYRQALGQGPEFLTYFNYEAQQDKSGLPNDRFSAERPEGSISTLTIQRTEQRDSAMYRCASSSRDEQFFGPGTRLTVL.

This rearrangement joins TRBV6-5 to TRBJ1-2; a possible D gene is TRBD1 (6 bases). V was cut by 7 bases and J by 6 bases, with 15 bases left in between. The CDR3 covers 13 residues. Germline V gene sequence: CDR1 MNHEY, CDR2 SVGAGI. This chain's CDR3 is CASTVGQNNGYTF. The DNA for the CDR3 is TGTGCCAGCACAGTCGGACAGAATAATGGCTACACCTTC.

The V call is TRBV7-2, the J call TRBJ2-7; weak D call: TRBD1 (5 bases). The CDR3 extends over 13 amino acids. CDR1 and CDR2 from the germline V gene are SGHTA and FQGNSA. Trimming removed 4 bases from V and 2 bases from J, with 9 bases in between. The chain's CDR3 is CASSSLQAYEQYF. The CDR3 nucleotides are TGTGCCAGCAGCTCCCTACAGGCCTACGAGCAGTACTTC.

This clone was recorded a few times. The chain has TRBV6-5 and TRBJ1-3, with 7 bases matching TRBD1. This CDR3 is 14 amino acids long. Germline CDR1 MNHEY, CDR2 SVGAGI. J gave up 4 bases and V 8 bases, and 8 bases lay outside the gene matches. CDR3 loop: CASRPPGQGNTIYF. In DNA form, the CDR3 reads TGTGCCAGCCGCCCACCGGGACAGGGAAACACCATATATTTT.

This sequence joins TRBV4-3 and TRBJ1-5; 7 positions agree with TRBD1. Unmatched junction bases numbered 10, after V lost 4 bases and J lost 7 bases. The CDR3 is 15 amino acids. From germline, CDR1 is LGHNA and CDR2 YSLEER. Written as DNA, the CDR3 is TGCGCCAGCAGCCCAAGTTGGCAGGGGGGACAGCCCCAGCATTTT. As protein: CASSPSWQGGQPQHF.

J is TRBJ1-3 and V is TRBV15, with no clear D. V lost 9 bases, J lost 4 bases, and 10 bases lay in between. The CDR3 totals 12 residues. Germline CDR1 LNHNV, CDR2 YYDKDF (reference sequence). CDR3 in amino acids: CATRTLGNTIYF. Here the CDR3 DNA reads TGTGCCACTAGAACCTTGGGAAACACCATATATTTT.

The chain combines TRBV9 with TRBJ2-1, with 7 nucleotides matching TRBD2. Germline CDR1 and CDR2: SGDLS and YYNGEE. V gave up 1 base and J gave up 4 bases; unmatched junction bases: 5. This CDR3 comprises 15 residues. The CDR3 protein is CASSVTGGSYNEQFF. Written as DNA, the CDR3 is TGTGCCAGCAGCGTAACTGGCGGGAGTTACAATGAGCAGTTCTTC.

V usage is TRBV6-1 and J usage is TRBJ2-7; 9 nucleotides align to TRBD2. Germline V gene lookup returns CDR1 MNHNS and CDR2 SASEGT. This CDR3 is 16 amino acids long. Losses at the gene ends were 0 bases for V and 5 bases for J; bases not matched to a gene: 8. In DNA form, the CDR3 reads TGTGCCAGCAGTGAAGCGAGGGGCGGGGGGGACGACGAGCAGTACTTC. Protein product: CASSEARGGGDDEQYF.

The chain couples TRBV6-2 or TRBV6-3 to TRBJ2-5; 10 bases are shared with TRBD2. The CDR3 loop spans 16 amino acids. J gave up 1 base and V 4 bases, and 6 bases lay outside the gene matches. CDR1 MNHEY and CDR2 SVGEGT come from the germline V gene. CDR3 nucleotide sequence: TGTGCCAGCAGTTGGGGGCTAGCGGGGGTCCAAGAGACCCAGTACTTC. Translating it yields CASSWGLAGVQETQYF.

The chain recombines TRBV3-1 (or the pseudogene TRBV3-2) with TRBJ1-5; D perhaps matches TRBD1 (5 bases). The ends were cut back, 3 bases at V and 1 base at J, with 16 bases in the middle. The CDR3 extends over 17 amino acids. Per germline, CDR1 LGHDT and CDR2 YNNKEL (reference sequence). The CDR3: CASSQTSGLGSNQPQHF. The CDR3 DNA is TGTGCCAGCAGCCAGACCTCAGGGCTGGGAAGCAATCAGCCCCAGCATTTT.

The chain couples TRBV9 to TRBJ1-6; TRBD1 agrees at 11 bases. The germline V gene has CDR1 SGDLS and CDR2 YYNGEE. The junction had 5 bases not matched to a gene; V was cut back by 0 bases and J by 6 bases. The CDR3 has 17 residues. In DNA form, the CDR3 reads TGTGCCAGCAGCGTAGCCGGGACAGGGGGTTTTAATTCACCCCTCCACTTT. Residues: CASSVAGTGGFNSPLHF.